This record looks at one T cell receptor beta chain sequence and its context. The length of the CDR3 is 17 residues. Germline V gives CDR1 SGHNT, CDR2 YENEEA. J gave up 8 bases and V 1 base, and 13 bases lay outside the gene matches. This entry is derived from a study of Tregs in tolerant kidney transplant recipients. Assay: immunoSEQ multiplex PCR; the TCRdb copy retains only in-frame clones and omits some. The table shows tens of thousands of clones, with roughly 98% occurring only once. Sequences were derived from Tregs from blood, sampled before the transplant. The chain links TRBV11-3 to TRBJ2-1; 8 nucleotides line up with TRBD2. The source is a human donor who received a combined kidney and bone marrow transplant. For the CDR3, the DNA is TGTGCCAGCAGCTTAGGACTTAGCGGGAAAGGTGGCGATGAGCAGTTCTTC. It codes for CASSLGLSGKGGDEQFF. Full variable domain (missing parts from reference TRBV11-3 and TRBJ2-1): EAGVVQSPRYKIIEKKQPVAFWCNPISGHNTLYWYLQNLGQGPELLIRYENEEAVDDSQLPKDRFSAERLKGVDSTLKIQPAELGDSAVYLCASSLGLSGKGGDEQFFGPGTRLTVL.